This T cell receptor (beta chain) was captured in a study of blood T cell repertoires in COVID-19. Generated by immunoSEQ multiplex PCR, the TCRdb table keeps only in-frame clones and is missing some. The sample yields 150,000 to 200,000 clones, 88% seen once. This TCR was sampled from a woman under 30 who had recovered from COVID-19. Sample: PBMCs or T cells enriched from blood (not recorded which).

The CDR3 DNA reads TGTGCCAGCAGCTTAATGCAGGGTGGCACTGAAGCTTTCTTT. Protein: CASSLMQGGTEAFF. The gene calls are TRBV11-2 and TRBJ1-1; possibly TRBD1 for D (5 bases). V was cut by 2 bases and J by 4 bases, with 11 bases left in between. The germline V gene encodes CDR1 SGHAT and CDR2 FQNNGV. CDR3 size: 14 residues.